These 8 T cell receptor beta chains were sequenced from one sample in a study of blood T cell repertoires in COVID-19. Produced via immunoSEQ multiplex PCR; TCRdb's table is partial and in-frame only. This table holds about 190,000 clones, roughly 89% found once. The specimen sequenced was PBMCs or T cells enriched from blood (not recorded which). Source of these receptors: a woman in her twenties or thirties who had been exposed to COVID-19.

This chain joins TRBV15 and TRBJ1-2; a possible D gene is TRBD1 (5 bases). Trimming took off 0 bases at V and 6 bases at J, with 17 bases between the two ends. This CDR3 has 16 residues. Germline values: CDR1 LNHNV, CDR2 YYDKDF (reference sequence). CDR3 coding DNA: TGTGCCACCAGCAGAGATCTAGCTTCCGGGACTAATGGCTACACCTTC. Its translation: CATSRDLASGTNGYTF.

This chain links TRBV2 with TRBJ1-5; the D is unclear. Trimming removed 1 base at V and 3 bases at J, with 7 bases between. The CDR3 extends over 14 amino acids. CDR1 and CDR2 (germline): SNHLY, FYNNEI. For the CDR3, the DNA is TGTGCCAGCAGTGAAGTCTTTCCCAATCAGCCCCAGCATTTT. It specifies CASSEVFPNQPQHF.

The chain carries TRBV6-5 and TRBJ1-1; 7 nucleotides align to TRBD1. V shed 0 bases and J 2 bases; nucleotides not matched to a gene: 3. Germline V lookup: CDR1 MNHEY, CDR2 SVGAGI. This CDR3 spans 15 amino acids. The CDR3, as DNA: TGTGCCAGCAGTTACTCGAACAGGGGCAACACTGAAGCTTTCTTT. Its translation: CASSYSNRGNTEAFF.

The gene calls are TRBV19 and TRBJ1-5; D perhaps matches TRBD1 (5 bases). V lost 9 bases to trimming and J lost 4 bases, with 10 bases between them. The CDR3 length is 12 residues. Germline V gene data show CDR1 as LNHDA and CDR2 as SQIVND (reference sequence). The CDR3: CASRQPNQPQHF. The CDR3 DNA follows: TGTGCCAGCAGACAGCCAAATCAGCCCCAGCATTTT.

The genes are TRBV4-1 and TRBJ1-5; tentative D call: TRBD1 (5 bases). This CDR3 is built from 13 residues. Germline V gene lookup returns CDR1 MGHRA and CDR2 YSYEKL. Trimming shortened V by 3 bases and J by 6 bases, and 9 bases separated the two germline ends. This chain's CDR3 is CASSQETVQPQHF. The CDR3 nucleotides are TGCGCCAGCAGCCAGGAGACAGTTCAGCCCCAGCATTTT.

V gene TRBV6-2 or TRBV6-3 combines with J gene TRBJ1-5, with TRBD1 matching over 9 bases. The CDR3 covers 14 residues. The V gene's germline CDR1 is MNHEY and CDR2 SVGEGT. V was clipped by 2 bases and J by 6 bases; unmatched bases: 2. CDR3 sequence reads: CASSYGDRVQPQHF. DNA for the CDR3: TGTGCCAGCAGTTACGGGGACAGGGTTCAGCCCCAGCATTTT.

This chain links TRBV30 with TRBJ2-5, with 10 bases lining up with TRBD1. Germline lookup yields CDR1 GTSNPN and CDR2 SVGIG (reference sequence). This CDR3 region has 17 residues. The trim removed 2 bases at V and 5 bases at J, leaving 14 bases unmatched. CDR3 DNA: TGTGCCTGGAGTATCCTGCTGACAGGGGGCGGGAGGGAGACCCAGTACTTC. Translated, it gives CAWSILLTGGGRETQYF.

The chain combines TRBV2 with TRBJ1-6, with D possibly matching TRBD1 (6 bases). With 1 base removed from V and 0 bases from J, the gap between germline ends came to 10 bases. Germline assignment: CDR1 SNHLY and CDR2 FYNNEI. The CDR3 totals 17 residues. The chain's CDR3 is CASSEDREISYNSPLHF. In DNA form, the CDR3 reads TGTGCCAGCAGTGAAGACAGGGAAATCTCCTATAATTCACCCCTCCACTTT.